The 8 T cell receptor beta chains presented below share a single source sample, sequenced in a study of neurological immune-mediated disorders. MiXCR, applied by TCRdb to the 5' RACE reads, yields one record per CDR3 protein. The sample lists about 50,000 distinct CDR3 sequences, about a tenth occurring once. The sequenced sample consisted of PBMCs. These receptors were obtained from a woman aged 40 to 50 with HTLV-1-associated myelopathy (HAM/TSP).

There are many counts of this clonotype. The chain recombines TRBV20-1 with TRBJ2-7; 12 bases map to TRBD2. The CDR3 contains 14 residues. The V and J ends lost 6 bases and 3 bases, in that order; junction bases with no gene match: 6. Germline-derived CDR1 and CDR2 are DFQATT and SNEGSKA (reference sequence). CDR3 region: CSAPTSGGRYEQYF. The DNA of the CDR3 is TGCAGTGCGCCAACTAGCGGGGGGCGCTACGAGCAGTACTTC.

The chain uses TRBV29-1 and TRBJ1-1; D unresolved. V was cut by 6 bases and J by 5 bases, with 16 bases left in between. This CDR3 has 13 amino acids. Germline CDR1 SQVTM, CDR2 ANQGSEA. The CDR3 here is CSVVLGPTTEAFF. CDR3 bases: TGCAGCGTGGTGCTAGGGCCTACAACTGAAGCTTTCTTT.

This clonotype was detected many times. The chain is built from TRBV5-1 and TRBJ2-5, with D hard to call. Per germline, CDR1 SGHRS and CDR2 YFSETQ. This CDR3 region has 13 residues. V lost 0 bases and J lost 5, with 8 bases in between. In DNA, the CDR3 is TGCGCCAGCAGCTTGGAATCGTCGGAGACCCAGTACTTC. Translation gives CASSLESSETQYF.

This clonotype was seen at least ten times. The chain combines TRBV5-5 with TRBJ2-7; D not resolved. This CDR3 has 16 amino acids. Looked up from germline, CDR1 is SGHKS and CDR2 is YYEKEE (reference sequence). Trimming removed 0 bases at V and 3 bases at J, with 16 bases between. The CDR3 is CASSLEGWAPRYEQYF. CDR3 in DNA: TGTGCCAGCAGCTTGGAGGGATGGGCACCTCGCTACGAGCAGTACTTC.

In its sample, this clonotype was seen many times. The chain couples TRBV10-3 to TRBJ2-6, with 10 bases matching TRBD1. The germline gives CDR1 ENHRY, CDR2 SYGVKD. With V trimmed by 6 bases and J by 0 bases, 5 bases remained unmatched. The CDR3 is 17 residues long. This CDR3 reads CAISGTGAGSGANVLTF. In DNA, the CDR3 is TGTGCCATCAGCGGGACAGGGGCCGGCTCTGGGGCCAACGTCCTGACTTTC.

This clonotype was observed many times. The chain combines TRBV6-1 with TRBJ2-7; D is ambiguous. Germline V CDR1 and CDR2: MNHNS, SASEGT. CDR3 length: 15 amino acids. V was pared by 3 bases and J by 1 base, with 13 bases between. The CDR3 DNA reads TGTGCCAGCAGTGATCCACAGAGGAGTTCCTACGAGCAGTACTTC. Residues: CASSDPQRSSYEQYF.

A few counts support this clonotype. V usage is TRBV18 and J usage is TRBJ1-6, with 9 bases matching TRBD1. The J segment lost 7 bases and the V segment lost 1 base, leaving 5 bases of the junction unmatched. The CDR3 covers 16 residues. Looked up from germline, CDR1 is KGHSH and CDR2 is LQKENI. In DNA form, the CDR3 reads TGTGCCAGCTCACCACTAGCCGGACAGGGGAATTCACCCCTCCACTTT. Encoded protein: CASSPLAGQGNSPLHF.

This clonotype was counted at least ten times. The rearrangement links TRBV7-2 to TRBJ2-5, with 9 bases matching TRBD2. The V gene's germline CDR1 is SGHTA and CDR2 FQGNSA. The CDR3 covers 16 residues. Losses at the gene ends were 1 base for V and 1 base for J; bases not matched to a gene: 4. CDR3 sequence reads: CASSLVGGGAQETQYF. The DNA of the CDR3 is TGTGCCAGCAGCTTAGTGGGCGGGGGGGCCCAAGAGACCCAGTACTTC.